This T cell receptor (beta chain) is from a study of OX40 agonist ivuxolimab in advanced cancers. Study overall: Ivuxolimab, an antibody that agonizes OX40 (CD134), was administered to the patients.

The CDR3 runs to 14 residues. Looked up from germline, CDR1 is SGDLS and CDR2 is YYNGEE. Trimming removed 1 base at V and 0 bases at J, with 7 bases between. This clone has more than one count but fewer than ten. Its antigen is currently unknown. Measured with immunoSEQ multiplex PCR; TCRdb has only the in-frame clones, and not every one. The data show around 84,000 clones, 75% to 95% seen once. Study observations and caveats: Some nonresponders additionally presented with little normalized T-cell clonal expansion. CD4+ and CD8+ blood T cells expanded clonally by week 6 at 0.1 to 3.0 mg/kg.

This sequence was found in an adult with an advanced solid tumor such as melanoma, head and neck, liver or kidney cancer. The chain recombines TRBV9 with TRBJ1-1; the D is unclear. Sequencing was performed on CD4+ or CD8+ T cells sorted from blood, taken in a trial of the OX40 agonist ivuxolimab. DNA of the CDR3: TGTGCCAGCAGCGTAACGGGAATGAACACTGAAGCTTTCTTT. Amino acids: CASSVTGMNTEAFF.